The rows below give T cell receptor beta chains drawn from one sample of a study of blood T cell repertoires in COVID-19. Assay: immunoSEQ multiplex PCR; the TCRdb copy retains only in-frame clones and omits some. The table records about 210,000 clones, 82% of them present only once. Sequencing was performed on peripheral blood. The source is a woman between 55 and 75 years old with COVID-19, enrolled during active disease. The CDR3 runs from the conserved cysteine through the conserved F or W. A D gene is named only where the DNA matches it firmly. Expanded clones are given a class, and other clones once, few, many or no size at all.

size,V,J,D,CDR3,DNA
-,TRBV7-6,TRBJ2-1,TRBD1,CASSAGQGGENEQFF,TGTGCCAGCAGCGCGGGACAGGGAGGGGAGAATGAGCAGTTCTTC
-,TRBV19,TRBJ1-1,-,CASSMGGARTEAFF,TGTGCCAGTAGTATGGGAGGGGCGCGCACTGAAGCTTTCTTT
-,TRBV7-2,TRBJ2-7,-,CASSLGGGGPYEQYF,TGTGCCAGCAGCTTAGGTGGGGGGGGGCCCTACGAGCAGTACTTC
-,TRBV28,TRBJ1-4,-,CASFTGATNEKLFF,TGTGCCAGCTTCACAGGCGCAACTAATGAAAAACTGTTTTTT
-,TRBV6-4,TRBJ1-6,-,CASSESRDSPLHF,TGTGCCAGCAGTGAGAGCCGAGATTCACCCCTCCACTTT
-,TRBV19,TRBJ1-3,-,CASRLDRYSGNTIYF,TGTGCCAGTAGACTCGACAGATACTCTGGAAACACCATATATTTT
-,TRBV27,TRBJ1-6,-,CASSFVGGSSYNSPLHF,TGTGCCAGCAGTTTCGTCGGCGGGAGCTCCTATAATTCACCCCTCCACTTT
-,TRBV5-1,TRBJ2-2,-,CASSLEGLETGELFF,TGCGCCAGCAGCTTGGAAGGACTGGAGACCGGGGAGCTGTTTTTT
-,TRBV6-1,TRBJ2-3,-,CASSEGGFSGTQYF,TGTGCCAGCAGTGAAGGAGGTTTCTCCGGTACGCAGTATTTT
few,TRBV18,TRBJ2-6,-,CASSDRGLSGANVLTF,TGTGCCAGCTCAGACCGCGGGCTGTCTGGGGCCAACGTCCTGACTTTC
-,TRBV6-5,TRBJ1-6,-,CASSFLNSPLHF,TGTGCCAGCAGCTTTCTTAATTCACCCCTCCACTTT
-,TRBV24-1,TRBJ2-2,-,CATSDLLGGVNTGELFF,TGTGCCACCAGTGATTTGTTGGGCGGGGTTAACACCGGGGAGCTGTTTTTT
-,TRBV4-1,TRBJ1-6,-,CASSQDVADNSPLHF,TGCGCCAGCAGCCAAGATGTCGCGGATAATTCACCCCTCCACTTT
-,TRBV6-6,TRBJ1-6,-,CASTVDRNPSFSPLHF,TGTGCCAGCACCGTAGACAGGAACCCTTCTTTTTCACCCCTCCACTTT
-,TRBV28,TRBJ1-1,-,CASRTPGQNTEAFF,TGTGCCAGCAGGACGCCGGGACAGAACACTGAAGCTTTCTTT
few,TRBV5-1,TRBJ1-1,-,CASSLGGKTEAFF,TGCGCCAGCAGCTTGGGGGGCAAGACTGAAGCTTTCTTT
-,TRBV2,TRBJ1-6,TRBD1,CASMGQGATNSPLHF,TGTGCCAGCATGGGACAGGGGGCGACTAATTCACCCCTCCACTTT
once,TRBV11-2,TRBJ2-5,TRBD1,CASSQNHRGQETQYF,TGTGCCAGCAGCCAAAACCACAGGGGTCAAGAGACCCAGTACTTC
-,TRBV5-1,TRBJ1-3,-,CASNGEGAGNTIYF,TGCGCCAGCAACGGGGAAGGCGCTGGAAACACCATATATTTT
many,TRBV5-1,TRBJ1-3,TRBD1,CASSFDPGTGTGNTIYF,TGCGCCAGCAGCTTCGATCCCGGGACAGGGACTGGAAACACCATATATTTT
-,TRBV30,TRBJ1-6,TRBD1,CACAGQAVGDSPLHF,TGTGCCTGCGCTGGACAGGCGGTGGGAGATTCACCCCTCCACTTT
once,TRBV20-1,TRBJ2-1,-,CSASPYREDSRFF,TGCAGTGCTAGTCCCTACAGGGAAGATTCTCGGTTCTTC
-,TRBV13,TRBJ2-7,TRBD2,CASSPGLAGGPYEQYF,TGTGCCAGCAGCCCGGGACTAGCGGGAGGGCCCTACGAGCAGTACTTC
-,TRBV3-1/TRBV3-2,TRBJ1-6,-,CASSHRGVSSYNSPLHF,TGTGCCAGCAGCCACCGAGGAGTTAGCTCCTATAATTCACCCCTCCACTTT
-,TRBV24-1,TRBJ2-7,TRBD1,CATSDPGTGQHEQYF,TGTGCCACCAGTGACCCTGGGACAGGGCAACACGAGCAGTACTTC
-,TRBV7-9,TRBJ2-5,-,CASSFSGYQETQYF,TGTGCCAGCAGCTTTTCAGGGTACCAAGAGACCCAGTACTTC
-,TRBV11-2,TRBJ2-1,-,CASSRDFRDEQFF,TGTGCCAGCAGCCGGGACTTCCGAGATGAGCAGTTCTTC
-,TRBV29-1,TRBJ2-1,-,CSVELGSYEQFF,TGCAGCGTTGAGCTCGGGAGTTATGAGCAGTTCTTC
once,TRBV24-1,TRBJ2-5,-,CATSDLRDPSRETQYF,TGTGCCACCAGTGATTTGCGCGACCCTTCGCGGGAGACCCAGTACTTC
-,TRBV24-1,TRBJ2-1,TRBD1,CATRPGQGSHEQFF,TGTGCCACCAGACCGGGACAGGGTTCTCATGAGCAGTTCTTC
once,TRBV18,TRBJ2-6,-,CASSPRRLSSGANVLTF,TGTGCCAGCTCACCACGTAGACTGAGCTCTGGGGCCAACGTCCTGACTTTC
-,TRBV24-1,TRBJ2-7,TRBD1,CATSDPGTGTKQYF,TGTGCCACCAGTGATCCCGGGACAGGGACTAAGCAGTACTTC
-,TRBV20-1,TRBJ2-1,-,CSASHRVSYNEQFF,TGCAGTGCTAGTCACAGGGTCTCCTACAATGAGCAGTTCTTC
-,TRBV15,TRBJ2-5,TRBD1,CATSTSWGTVNSQYF,TGTGCCACCAGCACTTCGTGGGGGACAGTAAATTCCCAGTACTTC
-,TRBV7-9,TRBJ2-1,-,CASSLGRGASEQFF,TGTGCCAGCAGCTTAGGCCGGGGGGCCAGTGAGCAGTTCTTC
-,TRBV4-3,TRBJ2-5,-,CASSQDPPGRGTQYF,TGCGCCAGCAGCCAAGATCCCCCGGGTCGGGGGACCCAGTACTTC
-,TRBV5-1,TRBJ2-1,-,CASRLDRETYNEQFF,TGCGCCAGCAGATTAGACCGGGAAACGTACAATGAGCAGTTCTTC
-,TRBV5-6,TRBJ2-2,TRBD1,CASSLGQGVSGELFF,TGTGCCAGCAGCTTGGGACAGGGGGTGTCCGGGGAGCTGTTTTTT
-,TRBV27,TRBJ1-2,-,CASSPQSRGGYTF,TGTGCCAGCAGTCCACAGTCTCGGGGTGGCTACACCTTC
-,TRBV18,TRBJ2-3,-,CASSPLSPIGSDTQYF,TGTGCCAGCTCACCACTTTCTCCGATAGGGAGCGATACGCAGTATTTT
-,TRBV6-2/TRBV6-3,TRBJ2-7,-,CASSYNFAQGLPEEQYF,TGTGCCAGCAGTTACAACTTCGCGCAGGGTCTTCCGGAGGAGCAGTACTTC
-,TRBV7-9,TRBJ2-3,-,CASSAPSTDTQYF,TGTGCCAGCAGCGCGCCCAGCACAGATACGCAGTATTTT
-,TRBV7-2,TRBJ1-3,TRBD1,CASSLGTGQGIGNTIYF,TGTGCCAGCAGCTTAGGAACAGGACAGGGGATTGGAAACACCATATATTTT
-,TRBV10-2,TRBJ2-5,TRBD2,CASSERGRVETQYF,TGCGCCAGCAGTGAACGGGGGAGGGTGGAGACCCAGTACTTC
-,TRBV24-1,TRBJ2-1,-,CATSDSEGAGNEQFF,TGTGCCACCAGTGATTCCGAGGGGGCGGGGAATGAGCAGTTCTTC
-,TRBV5-1,TRBJ1-2,TRBD1,CASSLRRPGQGTGYTF,TGCGCCAGCAGCTTGAGAAGGCCGGGACAGGGCACCGGCTACACCTTC